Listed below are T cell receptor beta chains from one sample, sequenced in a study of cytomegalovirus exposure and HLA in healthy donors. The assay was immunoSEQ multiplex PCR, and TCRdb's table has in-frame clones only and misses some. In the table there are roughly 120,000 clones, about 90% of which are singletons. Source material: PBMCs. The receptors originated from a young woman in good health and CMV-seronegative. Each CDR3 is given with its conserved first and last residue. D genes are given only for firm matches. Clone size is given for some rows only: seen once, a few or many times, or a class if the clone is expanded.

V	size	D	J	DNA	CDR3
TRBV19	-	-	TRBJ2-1	TGTGCCAGTAGTATAGATGCCACTAGCTCTAGGCAGTTCTTC	CASSIDATSSRQFF
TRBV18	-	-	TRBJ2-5	TGTGCCAGCTCACCACTGTGGGGGGAGCAAGAGACCCAGTACTTC	CASSPLWGEQETQYF
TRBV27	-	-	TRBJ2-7	TGTGCCAGCAGTTTCCGACCTCAGGGGACCAAAAACTACGAGCAGTACTTC	CASSFRPQGTKNYEQYF
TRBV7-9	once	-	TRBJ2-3	TGTGCCAGCGGCCCCTCAGATACGCAGTATTTT	CASGPSDTQYF
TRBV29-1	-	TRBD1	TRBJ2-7	TGCAGCGTGGGCGGTGGGACAGGGGCTTTGGCAGAGCAGTACTTC	CSVGGGTGALAEQYF
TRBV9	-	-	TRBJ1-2	TGTGCCAGCAGCACCAGTGGAGGGGTCTATGGCTACACCTTC	CASSTSGGVYGYTF
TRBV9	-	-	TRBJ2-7	TGTGCCAGCAGCGTAGATGGAGCGGAGGGGCTAGCTAACGAGCAGTACTTC	CASSVDGAEGLANEQYF
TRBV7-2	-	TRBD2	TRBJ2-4	TGTGCCAGCAGCTTAAGAGCGGGGATAAAAAACATTCAGTACTTC	CASSLRAGIKNIQYF
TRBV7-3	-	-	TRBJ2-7	TGTGCCAGCAGCTTCGGCAGGGGCTACGAGCAGTACTTC	CASSFGRGYEQYF
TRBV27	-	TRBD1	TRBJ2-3	TGTGCCATCCTCGACAGGGAGAGAGTCACAGATACGCAGTATTTT	CAILDRERVTDTQYF
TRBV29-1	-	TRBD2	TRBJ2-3	TGCAGCTCTAAGAGCGGGGGGGCGGATACGCAGTATTTT	CSSKSGGADTQYF
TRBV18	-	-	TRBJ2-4	TGTGCCAGCTCTCAGGGGAGAGCCAAAAACATTCAGTACTTC	CASSQGRAKNIQYF
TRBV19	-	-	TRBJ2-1	TGTGCCAGTAGTATGGATCGGGGCTCCTACAATGAGCAGTTCTTC	CASSMDRGSYNEQFF
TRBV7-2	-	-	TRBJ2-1	TGTGCCTCGAATGAGCAGTTCTTC	CASNEQFF
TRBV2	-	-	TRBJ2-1	TGTGCCAGCAGTGAACCGGCTAGCCCCCGTAACGATCAGCAGTTCTTC	CASSEPASPRNDQQFF
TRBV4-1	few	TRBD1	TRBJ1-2	TGCGCCAGCAGACCCATAGGGACAGCTAACTATGGCTACACCTTC	CASRPIGTANYGYTF
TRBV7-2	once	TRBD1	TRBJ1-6	TGTGCCAGCAGCTTAGCGGCACAGGGGGCAACCTATAATTCACCCCTCCACTTT	CASSLAAQGATYNSPLHF
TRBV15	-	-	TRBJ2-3	TGTGCCACCAGCAGAGATCGTTATGATACGCAGTATTTT	CATSRDRYDTQYF
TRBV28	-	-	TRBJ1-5	TGTGCCAGCAGTTACCGGTGGAGACCCAATCAGCCCCAGCATTTT	CASSYRWRPNQPQHF
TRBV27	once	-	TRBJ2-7	TGTGCCAGCAGTTTATTCGGGTACGAGCAGTACTTC	CASSLFGYEQYF
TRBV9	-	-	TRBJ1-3	TGTGCCAGCAGCGTAGGCCTAGCCTCTGGAAACACCATATATTTT	CASSVGLASGNTIYF
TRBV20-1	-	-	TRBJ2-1	TGCAGTTCTCGAGACGGTGAGCAGTTCTTC	CSSRDGEQFF
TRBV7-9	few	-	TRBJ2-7	TGTGCCAGCAGCTTAGTTAGATCCTACGAGCAGTACTTC	CASSLVRSYEQYF
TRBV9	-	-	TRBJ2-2	TGTGCCAGCAGCGTAGGGTCCGGCGGGGAGCTGTTTTTT	CASSVGSGGELFF
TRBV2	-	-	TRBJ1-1	TGTGCCAGCAGGGGCGAACTGAACACTGAAGCTTTCTTT	CASRGELNTEAFF
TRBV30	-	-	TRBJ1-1	TGTGCCTGGAGTAGGGGGGGCACTGAAGCTTTCTTT	CAWSRGGTEAFF
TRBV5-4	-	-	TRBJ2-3	TGTGCCAGCAGAGGAGGAGTGCTAACAGATACGCAGTATTTT	CASRGGVLTDTQYF
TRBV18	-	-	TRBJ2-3	TGTGCCAGCTCACCACCGGACAACACAGATACGCAGTATTTT	CASSPPDNTDTQYF
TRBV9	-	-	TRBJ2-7	TGTGCCAGCAGCGAGACGGAGCCAGGGGAGCAGTACTTC	CASSETEPGEQYF
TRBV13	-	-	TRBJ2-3	TGTGCCAGCAGCTTAGAGGCTAGCAGGCAGTATTTT	CASSLEASRQYF
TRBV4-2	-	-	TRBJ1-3	TGTGCCAGCAGCCAAGAGGAGGGCAGGGCGGGCGGAAACACCATATATTTT	CASSQEEGRAGGNTIYF
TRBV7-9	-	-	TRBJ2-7	TGTGCCAGCAGCTTTCCCCCATCGGATCCGACAGGCCTCTACGAGCAGTACTTC	CASSFPPSDPTGLYEQYF
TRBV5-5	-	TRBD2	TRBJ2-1	TGTGCCAGCAGACCGCGTGGCGGGAGTGGGAACAATGAGCAGTTCTTC	CASRPRGGSGNNEQFF
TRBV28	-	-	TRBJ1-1	TGTGCCAGCAGTTTAGCGGGGCAACTGGCTTTCTTT	CASSLAGQLAFF